A selection of T cell receptor beta chains follows, all from one sample in a study of cytotoxic CD8 clonotypes in ibrutinib-treated CLL. Clones were sequenced by immunoSEQ multiplex PCR, and TCRdb holds only the in-frame ones, with some missing. The data show some 150,000 clones, with more than 75% seen just once and 7.6% held by the top ten. The sample in question was PBMCs, obtained after 36 months of ibrutinib treatment. The receptors come from a human donor with chronic lymphocytic leukemia. Both conserved end residues are part of each CDR3. The D gene is left open where the match is weak. Part of the rows lack a size; the others show once, few, many or a class for expanded clones.

v_gene	abundance	d_gene	j_gene	CDR3nt	CDR3aa
TRBV30	once	.	TRBJ1-3	TGTGCCTGGAGTGTGGTGAACTCTGGAAACACCATATATTTT	CAWSVVNSGNTIYF
TRBV2	.	.	TRBJ2-7	TGTGCAGGGGGTCACAGGGTTTACGAGCAGTACTTC	CAGGHRVYEQYF
TRBV19	.	TRBD2	TRBJ2-5	TGTGCCAGTAGTACGGGGACTAGCGGGCAAGAGACCCAGTACTTC	CASSTGTSGQETQYF
TRBV7-9	.	.	TRBJ1-5	TGTGCCAGCAGCGCCGTGTCAGGGAATCAGCCCCAGCATTTT	CASSAVSGNQPQHF
TRBV28	.	.	TRBJ2-3	TGTGCCAGCATCCAGGGTGGGACACCGAGGACAGATACGCAGTATTTT	CASIQGGTPRTDTQYF
TRBV2	.	TRBD2	TRBJ2-7	TGTGCCAGCAGAGGGGAGGGGCACGAGCAGTACTTC	CASRGEGHEQYF
TRBV18	.	.	TRBJ2-2	TGTGCCAGCTCACCCCCGGCGGACACCGGGGAGCTGTTTTTT	CASSPPADTGELFF
TRBV6-1	.	.	TRBJ1-1	TGTGCCAGCAGTGGGTTTCTTTGGTTAGCTTTCTTT	CASSGFLWLAFF
TRBV15	few	.	TRBJ1-5	TGTGCCACCAGCTGGGTGAAAGGCAATCAGCCCCAGCATTTT	CATSWVKGNQPQHF
TRBV6-5	few	.	TRBJ1-2	TGTGCCAGCAGCGCAGGTCGAACTAACTATGGCTACACCTTC	CASSAGRTNYGYTF
TRBV18	.	TRBD1	TRBJ2-1	TGTGCCAGCTCACTCCAATACGGGACAGATAACAATGAGCAGTTCTTC	CASSLQYGTDNNEQFF
TRBV14	.	.	TRBJ1-2	TGTGCCAGCAGCCAACTAGGACAGAACCTTTATGGCTACACCTTC	CASSQLGQNLYGYTF
TRBV4-1	.	TRBD2	TRBJ2-7	TGCGCCAGCAGCCAAGATCAATTGTCGGCGGGAGGTTTGTACGAGCAGTACTTC	CASSQDQLSAGGLYEQYF
TRBV4-1	.	.	TRBJ2-7	TGCGCCAGCAGCCAAGATAGTCGCCCGGGGCAGGTTCGCTACGAGCAGTACTTC	CASSQDSRPGQVRYEQYF
TRBV7-8	.	.	TRBJ1-6	TGTGCCAGCAGCGAGCCTGCAAGTCATAATTCACCCCTCCACTTT	CASSEPASHNSPLHF
TRBV5-5	few	.	TRBJ1-5	TGTGCCAGCAGCCGTGCGAGGGAAAATCAGCCCCAGCATTTT	CASSRARENQPQHF
TRBV9	.	TRBD1	TRBJ2-1	TGTGCCAGCAGCGCACAGGGGGCTCGGCGATACAATGAGCAGTTCTTC	CASSAQGARRYNEQFF
TRBV7-9	.	TRBD1	TRBJ2-6	TGTGCCGGGGACAGGGAGAGGGGAGTCCTGACTTTC	CAGDRERGVLTF
TRBV2	.	.	TRBJ1-3	TGTGCCAGCAGGACTGACAACTCTGGAAACACCATATATTTT	CASRTDNSGNTIYF
TRBV7-9	.	.	TRBJ2-7	TGTGCCAGCAGCTTAGAAACCCGGATAGTGGAGTACTTC	CASSLETRIVEYF
TRBV7-2	once	.	TRBJ2-1	TGTGCCAGCAGCCTAGCTGGGATGTTTCGGGGGTTGGATGAGCAGTTCTTC	CASSLAGMFRGLDEQFF
TRBV6-1	.	.	TRBJ1-2	TGTGCCAGCAGTGAAGGGGGGCAGGGGTACTATGGCTACACCTTC	CASSEGGQGYYGYTF
TRBV13	.	TRBD1	TRBJ2-1	TGTGCCAGCAGCTCCCGGGACAGGTCCTCCTACAATGAGCAGTTCTTC	CASSSRDRSSYNEQFF
TRBV27	.	TRBD1	TRBJ1-4	TGTGCCAGCAGTTTATCGACGGGACAGGGTTCTAATGAAAAACTGTTTTTT	CASSLSTGQGSNEKLFF
TRBV19	.	.	TRBJ2-3	TGTGCCAGTAGTCATAGGGGAAGCACAGATACGCAGTATTTT	CASSHRGSTDTQYF
TRBV5-1	.	.	TRBJ1-6	TGCGCCAGCAGCTTGGAGAGTCTAAGCCCGAATTCACCCCTCCACTTT	CASSLESLSPNSPLHF
TRBV5-4	few	.	TRBJ1-1	TGTGCCAGCAGCTCGGGGTCGGGCATGAACACTGAAGCTTTCTTT	CASSSGSGMNTEAFF
TRBV25-1	few	.	TRBJ2-5	TGTGCCAGCAGTTACAGCATCCAAGAGACCCAGTACTTC	CASSYSIQETQYF
TRBV6-5	.	.	TRBJ1-1	TGTGCCAGCACCTCCCGCGGGGACAAAGCTTTCTTT	CASTSRGDKAFF
TRBV5-1	.	.	TRBJ1-2	TGCGCCAGCAGCTTAGCAGAGCACTATGGCTACACCTTC	CASSLAEHYGYTF
TRBV18	.	.	TRBJ1-2	TGTGCCAGTCATATCCGGGAGGCAGAAAATGGCTACACCTTC	CASHIREAENGYTF
TRBV5-4	.	TRBD1	TRBJ2-3	TGTGCCAGTCAGGGGGCTGGCACAGATACGCAGTATTTT	CASQGAGTDTQYF
TRBV5-1	.	.	TRBJ1-3	TGCGCCAGCAGCTTGGCTGGGGTATCTGGAAACACCATATATTTT	CASSLAGVSGNTIYF
TRBV9	.	.	TRBJ1-6	TGTGCCAGCAGCGGAGGACAAAGCTCCTATAATTCACCCCTCCACTTT	CASSGGQSSYNSPLHF
TRBV18	.	.	TRBJ2-1	TGTGCCAGCTCACTCCTAGCAAACCTTGAGCAGTTCTTC	CASSLLANLEQFF
TRBV7-2	.	.	TRBJ2-7	TGTGCCAGCAGCGTCAGGGGTGGCTTCCTCTACGAGCAGTACTTC	CASSVRGGFLYEQYF
TRBV5-6	.	TRBD1	TRBJ2-3	TGTGCCAGCAGCTCCCTGATCGGGACAGGGAGGGATACGCAGTATTTT	CASSSLIGTGRDTQYF
TRBV27	.	.	TRBJ2-4	TGTGCCAGCAGTCCCTCAACCTCCCAGGCCGGGCCAGCCAAAAACATTCAGTACTTC	CASSPSTSQAGPAKNIQYF
TRBV12-5	.	.	TRBJ1-2	TGTGCTAGTGGTTCCCACAGGACCTACTATGGCTACACCTTC	CASGSHRTYYGYTF
TRBV2	.	.	TRBJ2-6	TGTGCCACCAGCGTGGGGGCCAACGTCCTGACTTTC	CATSVGANVLTF
TRBV4-1	.	.	TRBJ2-7	TGCGCCAGCAGCCAGGAAGGGGCCTACAACTACGAGCAGTACTTC	CASSQEGAYNYEQYF
TRBV19	.	TRBD1	TRBJ1-2	TGTGCCAGTAGTCGGGACAGGGGATTGGGAGGCTACACCTTC	CASSRDRGLGGYTF
TRBV5-4	.	TRBD1	TRBJ1-2	TGTGCCAGCAGCCCAGATCGGGACAGGATCTATGGCTACACCTTC	CASSPDRDRIYGYTF
TRBV11-2	.	TRBD2	TRBJ2-4	TGTGCCAGCAGCTTTCGGACTAGCGGGGCCGCCAAAAACATTCAGTACTTC	CASSFRTSGAAKNIQYF
TRBV4-2	.	TRBD2	TRBJ2-1	TGTGCCAGCAGCCAAGCGGGCGGGAGGGCCAAGGGTGAGCAGTTCTTC	CASSQAGGRAKGEQFF